This T cell receptor beta chain was sequenced during a study of beta chain features in type 1 diabetes. Study observations and caveats: Shortening that was moderate but significant affected the TCRB CDR3s of Type 1 diabetes patients in all four CD4+ subsets. Naive, central memory and regulatory TCRB repertoires appeared more similar among patients than healthy donors.

Reverse transcribing all isolated RNA meant expressed TCRB transcripts were sequenced. The data were produced by immunoSEQ multiplex PCR, yet TCRdb's version contains in-frame clones alone and is incomplete. The sample contains around 250,000 clones, approximately 24% of which appear only once. CDR1 is MDHEN and CDR2 is SYDVKM in the germline V gene. The CDR3 runs to 17 residues. The trim removed 1 base at V and 5 bases at J, leaving 13 bases unmatched. Central memory, naive, regulatory and stem cell-like memory CD4+ cells were sorted by CD45RO/CCR7/CD25/CD127/CD95/CD27. This clone was observed a single time. Its antigen is undetermined.

This chain links TRBV28 with TRBJ2-7; 8 bases line up with TRBD1. Source material: naive CD4+ T cells from blood. This TCR was recovered from a woman in her thirties with type 1 diabetes. The CDR3 DNA follows: TGTGCCAGCAGTTTATTTCAACAGGGGGTATTTGCGAACGAGCAGTACTTC. Amino acid sequence: CASSLFQQGVFANEQYF.